This record concerns one TCR beta chain sequence. Its antigen remains unknown. CDR3 length equals 17 residues. V lost 8 bases, J lost 3 bases, and 15 bases stayed unmatched. Germline V gene data show CDR1 as SNHLY and CDR2 as FYNNEI. The data stem from a study of beta chain features in type 1 diabetes. Overall study: Examined across all samples were roughly 100 million sorted cells.

Study outcomes and limitations: Naive, central memory and regulatory TCRB repertoires appeared more similar among patients than healthy donors.

The isolated RNA, all of it, was reverse transcribed, so expressed TCRB transcripts were what got sequenced. TCRdb keeps only in-frame clones here, not all; method: immunoSEQ multiplex PCR. The table has some 270,000 clones, roughly an eighth seen once. Each sorted population was over 95% pure. This chain uses TRBV2 with TRBJ1-3; 8 bases match TRBD1. The sequence came from a woman between 40 and 55 years old in good health. Sample: naive CD4+ T cells from blood. This CDR3 reads CASSFVRQGAIGNTIYF. The CDR3 bases are TGTGCCAGCTCGTTTGTGAGGCAGGGGGCAATTGGAAACACCATATATTTT.